The TCR beta chain under discussion was sequenced for a study of tumor-infiltrating lymphocytes in primary liver carcinoma. Co-extraction yielded RNA and DNA from roughly 20-30 mg of unsorted bulk tissue. Notes on this clonotype: The junction shows a germline mismatch at one end, possibly a read error.

Researchers generated TCR beta cDNA from approximately 0.55 ug of total RNA, relying on a constant-region primer. Generation of the TCR beta libraries relied on three nested multiplex PCR rounds using slightly modified ARM-PCR. Use of TRBV1-TRBV30 forward primers with a C-beta reverse primer characterized the first two PCR rounds, which lasted roughly 11 cycles each. TCRdb passed the multiplex PCR reads through MiXCR, listing each CDR3 protein once. The sample yields 100,000 or so distinct CDR3 sequences, 65% to 75% seen once. The CDR3 consists of 13 residues. The material sequenced was liver tumor tissue from sampling region 2. The subset denotes: tumor region T2, inferior pole. The chain uses TRBV12-3 or TRBV12-4 and TRBJ2-1, with 10 bases matching TRBD2. The sequence was collected from a woman aged 55-70 years with primary liver carcinoma and hepatitis B virus infection. CDR3 region: CASSLTSGTLQFF. For the CDR3, the DNA is TGTGCCAGTAGTTTAACTAGCGGGACCCTGCAGTTCTTC.